This T cell receptor beta chain came from a study of shared clonotypes between healthy human individuals. General study results and limits: Shared across a few donors were around 5% of the naive CD4 clonotypes. Represented genetic and exposure-history diversity was restricted by having few donors. Donor clonotype sharing was expected to depend on sequencing depth.

On this clone itself: Antigen: not known.

As originally analysed: ImmunoSEQ supplied junction-only sequences lacking quality scores, so filtering was different. Generated by immunoSEQ multiplex PCR, the TCRdb table keeps only in-frame clones and is missing some. V and J calls and clone size are copied from that table; D and trimming were computed from the DNA. This sample has 600,000 to 750,000 clones, with about 90% found just once. Trimming cost V 5 bases and J 7 bases; bases outside gene matches: 10. There are 16 residues in the CDR3. Germline V gives CDR1 MGHRA, CDR2 YSYEKL. The receptor was isolated from a man in his late teens or twenties in good health. Some clones in this sample may be carry-over from other donors' samples. The chain links TRBV4-1 to TRBJ2-1; 11 positions match TRBD1. Sequenced material: memory CD8+ T cells from PBMCs. The subset denotes: CD45RO+ cells pooled with CCR7-negative TemRA cells. In nucleotides, the CDR3 is TGCGCCAGCAGCAGTCCGGGACAGGGGGTTTCTAATGAGCAGTTCTTC. It specifies CASSSPGQGVSNEQFF.